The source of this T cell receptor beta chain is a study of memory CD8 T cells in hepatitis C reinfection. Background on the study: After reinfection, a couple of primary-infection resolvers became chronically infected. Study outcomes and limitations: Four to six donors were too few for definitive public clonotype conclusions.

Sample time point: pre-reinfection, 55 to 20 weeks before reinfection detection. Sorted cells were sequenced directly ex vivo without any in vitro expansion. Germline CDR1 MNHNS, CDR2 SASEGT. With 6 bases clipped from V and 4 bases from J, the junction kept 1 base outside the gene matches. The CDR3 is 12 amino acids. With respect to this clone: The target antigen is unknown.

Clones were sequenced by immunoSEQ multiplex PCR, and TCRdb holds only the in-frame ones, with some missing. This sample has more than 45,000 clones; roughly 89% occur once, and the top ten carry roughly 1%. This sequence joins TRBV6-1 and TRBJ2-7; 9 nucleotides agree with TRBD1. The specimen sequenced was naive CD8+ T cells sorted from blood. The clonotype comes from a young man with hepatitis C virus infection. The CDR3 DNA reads TGTGCCAGCAGGGGACAGGGTTACGAGCAGTACTTC. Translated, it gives CASRGQGYEQYF.